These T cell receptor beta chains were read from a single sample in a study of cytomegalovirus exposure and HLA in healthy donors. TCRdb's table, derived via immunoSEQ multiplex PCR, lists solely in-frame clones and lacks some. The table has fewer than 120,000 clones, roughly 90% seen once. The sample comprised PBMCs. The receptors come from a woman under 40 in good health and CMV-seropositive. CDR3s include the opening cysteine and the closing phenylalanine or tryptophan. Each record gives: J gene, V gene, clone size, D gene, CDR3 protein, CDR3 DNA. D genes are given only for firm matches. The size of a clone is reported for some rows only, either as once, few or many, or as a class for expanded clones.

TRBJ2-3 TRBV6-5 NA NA CASRTPIASPDTQYF TGTGCCAGCAGGACCCCTATAGCGTCCCCAGATACGCAGTATTTT
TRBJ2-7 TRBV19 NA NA CASSIGGTDSYEQYF TGTGCCAGTAGTATTGGAGGGACAGACTCCTACGAGCAGTACTTC
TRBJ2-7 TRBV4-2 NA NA CASSQPWAGNVVEQYF TGTGCCAGCAGCCAACCCTGGGCAGGGAACGTTGTCGAGCAGTACTTC
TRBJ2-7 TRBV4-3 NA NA CASSQEEMGGLPSYEQYF TGCGCCAGCAGCCAAGAAGAAATGGGGGGGCTCCCATCCTACGAGCAGTACTTC
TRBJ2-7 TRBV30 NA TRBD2 CAWSTELGTRSYEQYF TGTGCCTGGAGTACCGAGTTGGGGACTAGGTCCTACGAGCAGTACTTC
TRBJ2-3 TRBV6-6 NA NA CASTQGGRGTDTQYF TGTGCCAGCACACAAGGAGGAAGGGGCACAGATACGCAGTATTTT
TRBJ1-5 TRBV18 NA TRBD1 CASSLSLGTGNQPQHF TGTGCCAGCTCACTAAGCCTCGGGACAGGGAATCAGCCCCAGCATTTT
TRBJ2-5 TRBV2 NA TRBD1 CAIAGTGETQYF TGTGCCATCGCCGGGACAGGAGAGACCCAGTACTTC
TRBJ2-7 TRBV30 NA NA CAWSPSAGPYEQYF TGTGCCTGGAGTCCCTCTGCTGGGCCCTACGAGCAGTACTTC
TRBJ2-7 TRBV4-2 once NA CASSQEGGIEQYF TGTGCCAGCAGCCAAGAAGGAGGGATCGAGCAGTACTTC
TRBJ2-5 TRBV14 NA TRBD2 CASSPLAGGKETQYF TGTGCCAGCAGCCCATTAGCGGGAGGTAAAGAGACCCAGTACTTC
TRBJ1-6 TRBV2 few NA CASSEQGTYSPLHF TGTGCCAGCAGTGAACAGGGAACCTATTCACCCCTCCACTTT
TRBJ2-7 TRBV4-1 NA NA CASSQLRDNSYEQYF TGCGCCAGCAGCCAACTACGCGACAACTCCTACGAGCAGTACTTC
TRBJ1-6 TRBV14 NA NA CASSSGYSPLHF TGTGCCAGCAGCAGCGGGTATTCACCCCTCCACTTT
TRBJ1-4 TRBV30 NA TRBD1 CAWSRNTGGREKLFF TGTGCCTGGAGTCGTAATACAGGGGGCCGTGAAAAACTGTTTTTT
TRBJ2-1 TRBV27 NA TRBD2 CASSLSGLAGNEQFF TGTGCCAGCAGTTTATCCGGGCTAGCGGGCAATGAGCAGTTCTTC
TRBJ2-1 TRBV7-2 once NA CASSFGGAPNYEQFF TGTGCCAGCAGCTTTGGTGGAGCCCCGAACTATGAGCAGTTCTTC
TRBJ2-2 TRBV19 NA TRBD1 CASSIPTGVTGELFF TGTGCCAGTAGTATCCCGACAGGGGTGACCGGGGAGCTGTTTTTT
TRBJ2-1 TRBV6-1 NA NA CASSEDWVKRQFF TGTGCCAGCAGTGAGGACTGGGTGAAGAGGCAGTTCTTC
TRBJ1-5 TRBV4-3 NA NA CASSQDVAVNKPQHF TGCGCCAGCAGCCAAGATGTGGCCGTTAATAAGCCCCAGCATTTT
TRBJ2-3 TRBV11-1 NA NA CASSNRDGYTQYF TGTGCCAGCAGCAACCGGGATGGGTATACGCAGTATTTT
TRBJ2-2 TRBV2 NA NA CASSESRTTGELFF TGTGCCAGCAGTGAGAGCAGGACTACCGGGGAGCTGTTTTTT
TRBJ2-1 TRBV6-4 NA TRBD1 CASSDFGQGSHEQFF TGTGCCAGCAGTGATTTCGGACAGGGGTCGCATGAGCAGTTCTTC
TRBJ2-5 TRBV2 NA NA CASRVVTGKQTQYF TGTGCCAGCAGAGTAGTGACGGGGAAACAGACCCAGTACTTC
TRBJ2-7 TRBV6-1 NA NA CASSEGLGSYEQYF TGTGCCAGCAGTGAAGGCCTCGGGTCCTACGAGCAGTACTTC
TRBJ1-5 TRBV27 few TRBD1 CASSARTGGQPQHF TGTGCCAGCAGTGCCCGGACAGGAGGTCAGCCCCAGCATTTT
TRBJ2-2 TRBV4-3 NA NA CASSQDPQVGGELFF TGCGCCAGCAGCCAAGATCCCCAGGTTGGCGGGGAGCTGTTTTTT
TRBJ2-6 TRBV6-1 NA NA CASSAPGSGANVLTF TGTGCCAGCAGTGCACCGGGATCTGGGGCCAACGTCCTGACTTTC
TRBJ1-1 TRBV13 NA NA CASSLAAENTEAFF TGTGCCAGCAGCTTAGCCGCGGAAAACACTGAAGCTTTCTTT
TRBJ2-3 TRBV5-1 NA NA CASSLSGRGTDTQYF TGCGCCAGCAGCTTAAGCGGACGAGGCACAGATACGCAGTATTTT
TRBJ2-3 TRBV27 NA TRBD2 CASSFGGLPGTDTQYF TGTGCCAGCAGTTTTGGGGGACTACCGGGGACAGATACGCAGTATTTT
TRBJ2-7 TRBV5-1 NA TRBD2 CASSLPSGTSGEQYF TGCGCCAGCAGCTTGCCATCTGGGACTAGCGGGGAGCAGTACTTC
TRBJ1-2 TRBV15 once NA CATSRGGHAYGYTF TGTGCCACCAGCAGGGGAGGACATGCGTATGGCTACACCTTC
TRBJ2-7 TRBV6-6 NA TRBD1 CASNRQGAKYEQYF TGTGCCAGCAACCGACAGGGGGCAAAGTACGAGCAGTACTTC
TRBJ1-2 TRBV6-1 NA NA CASRSYREGGYGYTF TGTGCCAGCAGGTCTTACAGGGAGGGAGGCTATGGCTACACCTTC
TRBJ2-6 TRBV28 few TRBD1 CASAGTGGSGANVLTF TGTGCCAGCGCCGGGACAGGGGGCTCTGGGGCCAACGTCCTGACTTTC
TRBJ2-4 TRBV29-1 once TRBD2 CSVSAGGALAKNIQYF TGCAGCGTTTCGGCGGGGGGGGCCCTAGCCAAAAACATTCAGTACTTC
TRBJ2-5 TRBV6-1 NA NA CASKEGGVGQETQYF TGTGCCAGCAAGGAAGGAGGGGTGGGCCAAGAGACCCAGTACTTC
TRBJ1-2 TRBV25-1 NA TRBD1 CASSGVRGLSNGYTF TGTGCCAGCAGTGGTGTCAGGGGGCTTTCGAATGGCTACACCTTC
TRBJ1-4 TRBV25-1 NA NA CASTLGGINEKLFF TGTGCCAGCACCCTTGGAGGGATTAATGAAAAACTGTTTTTT
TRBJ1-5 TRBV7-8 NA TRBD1 CASSPLTGTGQPQHF TGTGCCAGCAGCCCCTTGACAGGGACGGGGCAGCCCCAGCATTTT